The 2 T cell receptor beta chains presented below share a single source sample, sequenced in a study of shared clonotypes between healthy human individuals. Only in-frame clones appear in the TCRdb table, and some are missing; sequencing was by immunoSEQ multiplex PCR. This sample has some 2.3 million clones, with approximately 93% found just once. Sequencing was done on a sample of naive CD4+ T cells from PBMCs. The subset denotes: CD45RA+ positively selected. The receptors here all came from a man between 18 and 35 years old in good health. Some clones in this sample may be carry-over from other donors' samples.

In DNA form, the CDR3 reads TGTGCCAGCAGCTTAGAGGGGGAGAGGGCAGGCACTAATCGCTACAATGAGCAGTTCTTC. Its translation: CASSLEGERAGTNRYNEQFF. The chain is built from TRBV11-2 and TRBJ2-1; D possibly uses TRBD1 or TRBD2 (5 bases each). This CDR3 region has 20 residues. Trimming stripped 0 bases from V and 3 bases from J, with 24 bases between. Germline-derived CDR1 and CDR2 are SGHAT and FQNNGV.

This rearrangement joins TRBV11-2 to TRBJ2-3; 8 nucleotides agree with TRBD1. V shed 6 bases and J 3 bases; nucleotides not matched to a gene: 2. The CDR3 is 13 amino acids. Germline V gene sequence: CDR1 SGHAT, CDR2 FQNNGV. The DNA for the CDR3 is TGTGCCAGCAGGCGGACAGGGACAGATACGCAGTATTTT. This codes for CASRRTGTDTQYF.